This T cell receptor beta chain originates from a study of blood T cell repertoires in COVID-19. The data were produced by immunoSEQ multiplex PCR, yet TCRdb's version contains in-frame clones alone and is incomplete. This sample has 220,000 or so clones, with about 88% found just once. This clone was detected only a few times. With 2 bases removed from V and 4 bases from J, the gap between germline ends came to 11 bases. The CDR3 is 15 residues long. The germline V gene has CDR1 SGHAT and CDR2 FQDESV (reference sequence). The chain is built from TRBV11-1 and TRBJ2-2; the D gene is possibly TRBD2 (6 bases). The clonotype originates from a man in his fifties or sixties who had recovered from COVID-19. What was sequenced was peripheral blood. The CDR3 loop reads CASSLLGAGTGELFF. The CDR3 DNA reads TGTGCCAGCAGCTTATTGGGAGCGGGCACCGGGGAGCTGTTTTTT.